The rows below give T cell receptor beta chains drawn from one sample of a study of blood T cell repertoires in COVID-19. Method: immunoSEQ multiplex PCR; TCRdb's copy keeps in-frame clones and lacks some. The sample shows 15,000 to 20,000 clones, around 92% of them seen only once. Sequencing was performed on peripheral blood. These receptors all come from a human donor in a cohort sampled during active COVID-19. CDR3s include the opening cysteine and the closing phenylalanine or tryptophan. The order of the fields is J gene, V gene, CDR3 protein.

>TRBJ2-7|TRBV28
CASLPTGSSYEQYF
>TRBJ2-7|TRBV6-5
CASSDRGTSYEQYF
>TRBJ2-3|TRBV10-2
CASSPLISGGAPDTQYF
>TRBJ2-5|TRBV20-1
CSASSGRGTETQYF
>TRBJ1-2|TRBV5-4
CASSSPGQARYGYTF
>TRBJ1-3|TRBV4-3
CASSQDEVGSGNTIYF
>TRBJ2-2|TRBV6-2/TRBV6-3
CASSYPRSMNTGELFF
>TRBJ2-6|TRBV5-1
CASSLVVSGSSGANVLTF
>TRBJ2-6|TRBV19
CASNRGWGAGANVLTF
>TRBJ2-3|TRBV7-9
CASSLRGGEDTQYF
>TRBJ2-7|TRBV7-9
CASSLDPGLGTNYEQYF
>TRBJ1-6|TRBV2
CASIRTVNSPLHF
>TRBJ1-6|TRBV7-9
CASSLGQRNSPLHF
>TRBJ2-3|TRBV4-1
CASKIAGSTDTQYF
>TRBJ2-2|TRBV3-1/TRBV3-2
CASSPGLLNTGELFF
>TRBJ1-2|TRBV5-4
CASSLEGGYGYTF
>TRBJ1-4|TRBV5-1
CASSLGQKRNEKLFF
>TRBJ2-2|TRBV10-1
CASRPGTGGIGELFF
>TRBJ2-5|TRBV30
CAWSVQKRGYQETQYF
>TRBJ2-3|TRBV11-2
CASSPGTSGGARDTQYF
>TRBJ2-7|TRBV7-2
CASSRGGSNYEQYF
>TRBJ2-7|TRBV2
CASSETGQGVGEQYF
>TRBJ1-2|TRBV7-2
CASSLGRVNYGYTF
>TRBJ2-7|TRBV15
CATSGDPRGRASEQYF
>TRBJ1-1|TRBV12-3/TRBV12-4
CASSLKRSTEAFF
>TRBJ2-1|TRBV7-9
CASSLAQGLLTYNEQFF
>TRBJ2-3|TRBV7-2
CASSMVSGLGTDTQYF
>TRBJ1-2|TRBV2
CASSVDRGFGYTF
>TRBJ1-1|TRBV30
CAWTGGTNTEAFF
>TRBJ2-1|TRBV7-3
CASRRTGDITNEQFF
>TRBJ2-7|TRBV28
CASSPLGGEQYF
>TRBJ2-1|TRBV11-1
CASSLVQGARSNEQFF
>TRBJ1-5|TRBV5-6
CASSLGPLGLNQPQHF
>TRBJ1-1|TRBV5-1
CASSLRDSEAFF
>TRBJ1-5|TRBV27
CASRPTGFGNQPQHF
>TRBJ1-1|TRBV5-5
CASFGDLNTEAFF
>TRBJ2-7|TRBV6-5
CASSRGLAERYEQYF
>TRBJ2-5|TRBV11-2
CASSPSTGIQETQYF
>TRBJ2-1|TRBV4-1
CASRLLAGVDNEQFF
>TRBJ2-7|TRBV5-6
CASSLWDRGRYEQYF
>TRBJ2-7|TRBV7-6
CASSSFEGAYEQYF
>TRBJ1-6|TRBV7-2
CASSLGQGGNSPLHF
>TRBJ2-1|TRBV7-6
CASSSAGTLPSNEQFF